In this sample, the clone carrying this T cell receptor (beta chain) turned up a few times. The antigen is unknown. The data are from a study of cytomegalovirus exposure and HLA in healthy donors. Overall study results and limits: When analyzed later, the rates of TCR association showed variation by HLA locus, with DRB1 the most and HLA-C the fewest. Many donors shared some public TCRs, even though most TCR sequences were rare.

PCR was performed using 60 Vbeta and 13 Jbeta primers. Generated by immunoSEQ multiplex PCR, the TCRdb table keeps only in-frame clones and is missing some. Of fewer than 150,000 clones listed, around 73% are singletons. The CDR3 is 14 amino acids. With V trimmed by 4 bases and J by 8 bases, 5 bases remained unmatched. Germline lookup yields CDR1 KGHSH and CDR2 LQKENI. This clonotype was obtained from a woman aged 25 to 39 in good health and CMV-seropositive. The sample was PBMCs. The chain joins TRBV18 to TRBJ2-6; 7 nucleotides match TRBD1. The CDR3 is CASSLDRATNVLTF. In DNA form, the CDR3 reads TGTGCCAGCTCACTCGACAGGGCGACCAACGTCCTGACTTTC.